This T cell receptor beta chain derives from a study of T-cell memory formation after mild COVID-19 (dated by TCRdb to the early 2020s). For the study in its entirety: TCR sequence clusters from the two donors were largely donor specific. T-cell clones expanding and contracting after mild COVID-19 in a couple of donors were tracked by longitudinal TCRalpha and TCRbeta repertoire sequencing. Two young, previously healthy adult volunteers made up the cohort, one male and one female. Broader findings and caveats from the paper: The study covered only a couple of mild cases, and larger cohorts including severe cases with pre-infection samples were considered necessary. Clones contracting from day 15 to 85 had balanced CD4/CD8 phenotypes, while a second wave expanding from day 15 to 37 was biased towards CD4+. Contracting CD4+ clones were found mainly in CM and EM memory subsets, while CD8+ clones were enriched in EMRA. The detection of some responding clones in pre-infection memory suggests that pre-existing cross-reactive memory T cells joined the SARS-CoV-2 response. SARS-CoV-2 specificity of the second-wave clones peaking on day 37 was not confirmed.

For this clonotype: Its antigen is still unknown. Qualities for individual bases were not recorded, and no much larger clone is one base off.

Ficoll-Paque density gradient centrifugation was used to isolate PBMCs. TCRdb shows the sequencer as Illumina NovaSeq 6000. cDNA libraries for TCRalpha and TCRbeta were prepared by 5'RACE using constant-segment primers, with sample barcodes and unique molecular identifiers added. Trizol reagent was used to extract RNA from every sample. Libraries were amplified in two PCR steps, with a second sample barcode and Illumina TruSeq adapters added in the second step. Sequencing of libraries was performed on an Illumina NovaSeq with 2 x 150 bp paired-end reads. Processing in the source paper ran as follows. With migec v1.2.7, reads were demultiplexed and then collapsed into UMI-guided consensus sequences. Using mixcr v2.1.11, the UMI consensuses were aligned to TRA and TRB V and J templates and assembled into clonotypes. Expanded or contracted clonotypes were those called significant by both edgeR and NoisET, with noise models trained on biological replicates. For edgeR calls, a false discovery rate-adjusted p below 0.01 and a log2 fold-change threshold of 1 were applied. As an exploratory analysis of dynamics, max-normalized trajectories of the 1000 most abundant clonotypes were examined with PCA combined with hierarchical clustering. Separately sequenced CD4+ and CD8+ repertoires were used to assign a CD4 or CD8 phenotype to each responding clone. TCRdb reprocessing: public reads trimmed at Q25 with fastp, clones called with MiXCR, in-frame beta chains kept. Each record represents a unique CDR3 protein, reported with the most common genes and DNA among its rows. The authors' filters were not applied to this entry. The sample has 380,000 or so distinct CDR3 sequences on record, roughly 13% of them singletons. About 20% of the sample lies in the top ten.

In the germline V gene, CDR1 corresponds to SGHRS and CDR2 to YFSETQ. The CDR3 has 14 amino acids, counting the end cysteine and phenylalanine. Of all the DNA, just the CDR3 is kept, 42 bases in frame from base 1. Trimming costs V 5 bases and J 9 bases, and their ends lie 20 bases apart. This TCR was recovered from a man in his late teens or twenties who had mild COVID-19 (a few samples of this study predate the infection). The sample titles of this study are shuffled in the database, so cell type and time point are left out; the donor was told from shared clones. Recombination linked TRBV5-1 to TRBJ2-5; the D gene is possibly TRBD1 or TRBD2, each agreeing over 6 bases. Sequencing was performed on PBMCs or a T cell subset sorted from them (not recorded which). Read as DNA, the sequence is TGCGCCAGCAGATCCGGGGGCCCCATAAGTCCCCAGTACTTC. Protein translation: CASRSGGPISPQYF.